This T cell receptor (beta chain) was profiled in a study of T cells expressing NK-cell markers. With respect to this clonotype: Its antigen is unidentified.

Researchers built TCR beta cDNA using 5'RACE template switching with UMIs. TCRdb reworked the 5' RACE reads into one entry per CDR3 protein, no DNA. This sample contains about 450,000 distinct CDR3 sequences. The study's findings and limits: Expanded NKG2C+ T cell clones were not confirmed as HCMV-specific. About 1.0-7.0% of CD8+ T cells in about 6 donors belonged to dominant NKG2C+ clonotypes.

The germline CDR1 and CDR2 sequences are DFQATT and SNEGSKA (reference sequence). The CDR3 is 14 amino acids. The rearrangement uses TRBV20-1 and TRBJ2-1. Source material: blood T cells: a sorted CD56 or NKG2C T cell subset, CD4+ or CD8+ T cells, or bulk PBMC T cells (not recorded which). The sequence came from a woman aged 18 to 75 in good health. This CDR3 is CSAGEGGSYNEQFF.